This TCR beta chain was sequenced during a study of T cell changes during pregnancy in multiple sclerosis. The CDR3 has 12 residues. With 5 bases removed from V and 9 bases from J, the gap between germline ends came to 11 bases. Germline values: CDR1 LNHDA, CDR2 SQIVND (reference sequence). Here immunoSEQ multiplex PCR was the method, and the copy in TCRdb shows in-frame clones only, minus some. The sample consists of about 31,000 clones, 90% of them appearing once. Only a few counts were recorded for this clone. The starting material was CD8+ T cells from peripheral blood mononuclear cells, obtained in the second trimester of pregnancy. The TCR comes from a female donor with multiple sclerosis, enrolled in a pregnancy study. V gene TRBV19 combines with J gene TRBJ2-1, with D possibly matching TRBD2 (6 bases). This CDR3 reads CASSPGLLEQFF. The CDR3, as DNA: TGTGCCAGTAGTCCGGGACTTCTTGAGCAGTTCTTC.